A single TCR beta chain is shown here with its context. Study processing details: By means of reference gene primer amplification, nucleated cell counts were estimated. Here immunoSEQ multiplex PCR was the method, and the copy in TCRdb shows in-frame clones only, minus some. V, J and clone size are taken as reported in that table, and D and trimming were inferred from the DNA itself. There are around 210,000 clones in the sample; around 81% occur only once, and approximately 6% lies in the top ten. This sample is part of a study of blood T cell repertoires in COVID-19. At the level of the study: Acute and convalescent COVID-19 samples came from the United States, Italy and Spain. The cDNA or gDNA used as material had been derived from T cells, B-cell-depleted T cells, or PBMCs.

Germline loops: CDR1 MNHEY, CDR2 SVGAGI. CDR3 length equals 14 residues. V was clipped by 5 bases and J by 2 bases; unmatched bases: 5. The sequencing sample was made of peripheral blood. This chain joins TRBV6-5 and TRBJ2-7; 8 bases agree with TRBD1. The receptor's source is a woman aged 70-85 years with acute or convalescent COVID-19. The CDR3 spells CASSTGQGPYEQYF. In nucleotides, the CDR3 is TGTGCCAGCAGTACCGGACAGGGCCCCTACGAGCAGTACTTC.